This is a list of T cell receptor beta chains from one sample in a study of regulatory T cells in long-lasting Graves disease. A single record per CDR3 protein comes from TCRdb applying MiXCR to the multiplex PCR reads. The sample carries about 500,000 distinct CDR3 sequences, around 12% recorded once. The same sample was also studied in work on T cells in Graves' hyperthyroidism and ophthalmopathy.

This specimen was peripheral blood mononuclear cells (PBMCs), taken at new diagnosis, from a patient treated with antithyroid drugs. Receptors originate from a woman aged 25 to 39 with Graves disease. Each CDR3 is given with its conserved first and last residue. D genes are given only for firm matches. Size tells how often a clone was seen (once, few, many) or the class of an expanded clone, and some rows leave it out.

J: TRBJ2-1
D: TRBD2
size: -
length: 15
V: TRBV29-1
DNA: TGCAGCGTTGAAGATCAAGGTAGCGGGAGCGATGAGCAGTTCTTC
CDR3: CSVEDQGSGSDEQFF

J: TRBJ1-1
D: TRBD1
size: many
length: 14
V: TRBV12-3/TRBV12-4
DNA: TGTGCCAGCAGCCTGGGACAGAGGAACACTGAAGCTTTCTTT
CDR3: CASSLGQRNTEAFF

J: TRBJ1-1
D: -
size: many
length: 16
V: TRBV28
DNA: TGTGCCAGCACCTCCGTGTCGACCAGGGGCGGGACTGAAGCTTTCTTT
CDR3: CASTSVSTRGGTEAFF

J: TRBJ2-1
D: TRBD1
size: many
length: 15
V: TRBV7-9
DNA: TGTGCCAGCAGCACTAGGACAGGGCGCTACAATGAGCAGTTCTTC
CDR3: CASSTRTGRYNEQFF

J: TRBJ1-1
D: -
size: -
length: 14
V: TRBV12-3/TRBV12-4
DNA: TGTGCCAGCAGCCTGGGACACATTAACACTGAAGCTTTCTTT
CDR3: CASSLGHINTEAFF

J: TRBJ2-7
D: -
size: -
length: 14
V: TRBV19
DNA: TGTGCCAGTAGTATAGTACTGTTCTCGTACGAGCAGTACTTC
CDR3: CASSIVLFSYEQYF

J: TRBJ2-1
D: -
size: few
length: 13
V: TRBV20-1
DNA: TGCAGTGCTAAGAAGCGGACCTACAATGAGCAGTTCTTC
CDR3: CSAKKRTYNEQFF

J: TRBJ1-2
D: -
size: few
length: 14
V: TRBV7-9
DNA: TGTGCCAGCAGCTTGCCGGGGAATTGGAGGGGCTACACCTTC
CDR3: CASSLPGNWRGYTF

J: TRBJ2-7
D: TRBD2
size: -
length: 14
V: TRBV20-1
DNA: TGCAGTGCTAGGGGGGGGGGGTACTCCTACGAGCAGTACTTC
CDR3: CSARGGGYSYEQYF

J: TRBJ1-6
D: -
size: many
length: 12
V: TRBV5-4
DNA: TGTGCCAGCAGCTCGTATAATTCACCCCTCCACTTT
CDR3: CASSSYNSPLHF

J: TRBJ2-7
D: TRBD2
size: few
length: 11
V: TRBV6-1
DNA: TGTGCCAGCACCCAGCGGGGAGAGCAGTACTTC
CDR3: CASTQRGEQYF

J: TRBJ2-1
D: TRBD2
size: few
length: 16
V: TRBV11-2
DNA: TGTGCCAGCAGCTCGACTAGCGGGAGGGCCTTCAATGAGCAGTTCTTC
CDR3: CASSSTSGRAFNEQFF

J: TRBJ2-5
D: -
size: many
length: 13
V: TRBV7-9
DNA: TGTGCCAGCAGCGGGAATTTGGGAGAGACCCAGTACTTC
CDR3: CASSGNLGETQYF

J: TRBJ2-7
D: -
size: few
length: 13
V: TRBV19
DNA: TGTGCCAGTAGTACCTCGATAGGCGTCGAGCAGTACTTC
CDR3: CASSTSIGVEQYF

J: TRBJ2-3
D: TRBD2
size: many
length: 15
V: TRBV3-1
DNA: TGTGCCAGCAGCCAACTAGCGGGAGCTCCAGATACGCAGTATTTT
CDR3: CASSQLAGAPDTQYF

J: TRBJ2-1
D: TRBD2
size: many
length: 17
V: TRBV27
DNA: TGTGCCAGCAGTTCCAGACTAGCGGGAGGGCCGAGGAATGAGCAGTTCTTC
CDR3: CASSSRLAGGPRNEQFF

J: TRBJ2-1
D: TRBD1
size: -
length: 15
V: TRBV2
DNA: TGTGCCAGCAGCGAGGGACAGGGGGTCTACAATGAGCAGTTCTTC
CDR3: CASSEGQGVYNEQFF